Sequencing of this TCR beta chain was carried out in a study of radiation and T cells in renal cell carcinoma. Time point in this sample: baseline pretreatment blood. Specified treatment: 15 Gy SBRT to primary tumor, nephrectomy 4 weeks later. V trimming: 2 bases; J trimming: 2 bases; junction bases outside the gene matches: 4. CDR1 and CDR2 from the germline V gene are SGHDT and YYEEEE. The CDR3 consists of 14 residues. Only in-frame clones appear in the TCRdb table, and some are missing; sequencing was by immunoSEQ multiplex PCR. This table has about 130,000 clones, around 80% appearing once. The gene calls are TRBV5-6 and TRBJ2-7; TRBD2 matches at 7 bases. The sequence was obtained from a woman in her sixties or seventies with renal cell carcinoma. Material: blood, obtained from a patient whose treatment included radiotherapy and nephrectomy. In DNA form, the CDR3 reads TGTGCCAGCAGCTTAGCGGGGTTAACCTACGAGCAGTACTTC. Its protein is CASSLAGLTYEQYF. Full variable domain (remainder filled in from reference TRBV5-6 and TRBJ2-7): DAGVTQSPTHLIKTRGQQVTLRCSPKSGHDTVSWYQQALGQGPQFIFQYYEEEERQRGNFPDRFSGHQFPNYSSELNVNALLLGDSALYLCASSLAGLTYEQYFGPGTRLTVT.